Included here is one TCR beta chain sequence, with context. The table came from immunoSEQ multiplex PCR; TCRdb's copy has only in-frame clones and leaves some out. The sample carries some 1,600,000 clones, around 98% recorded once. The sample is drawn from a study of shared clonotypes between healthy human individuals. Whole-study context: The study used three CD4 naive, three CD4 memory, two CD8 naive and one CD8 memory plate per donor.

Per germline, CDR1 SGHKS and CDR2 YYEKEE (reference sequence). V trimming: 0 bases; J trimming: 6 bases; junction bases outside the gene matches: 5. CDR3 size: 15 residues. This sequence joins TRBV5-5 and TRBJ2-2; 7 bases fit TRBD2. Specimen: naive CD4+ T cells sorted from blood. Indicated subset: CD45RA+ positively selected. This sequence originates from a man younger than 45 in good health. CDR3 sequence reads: CASSLVAGRAGELFF. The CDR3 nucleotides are TGTGCCAGCAGCTTGGTAGCAGGGAGGGCCGGGGAGCTGTTTTTT.